The T cell receptor beta chain described here comes from a study of T cell responses to AZD1222 COVID-19 vaccine. Study as a whole: Pooling covered second doses at about 4 or about 12 weeks.

This CDR3 contains 12 residues. The V gene's germline CDR1 is LGHNA and CDR2 YSLEER. Losses at the gene ends were 8 bases for V and 11 bases for J; bases not matched to a gene: 9. Points on this clone: The antigen remains undetermined.

General observations from the study: Across spike, vaccine-associated CD4 TCRs were found, dominant at 160-218 and 743-854. Repertoires were obtained only post-peak T cell response.

This table comes from immunoSEQ multiplex PCR, and its TCRdb copy is limited to in-frame clones, with some not included. The repertoire consists of about 150,000 clones, with 90% occurring once and the leading ten covering approximately 1.8%. V is TRBV4-3 and J is TRBJ2-5; TRBD1 matches at 9 bases. The TCR was taken from an adult in good health. The sample consisted of peripheral blood, taken on day 0 of AZD1222 vaccination. CDR3 sequence reads: CASGGQGEEQYF. The CDR3 bases are TGCGCCAGCGGGGGACAGGGCGAGGAGCAGTACTTC.